The TCR beta chain under discussion was sequenced for a study of regulatory T cells in long-lasting Graves disease. General study findings and limits: Persistent patients shared more public clonotypes (roughly 2,500) than new patients (under 1,000).

The time point is: persistent/refractory GD, antithyroid drugs over 5 years with positive TRAb. Preparation of the TCR library used RNA extracted from PBMCs. Each of the patients was recruited from an endocrinology department situated in Xi'an, China. The CDR3 sequence is 15 residues long. Germline CDR1 LGHDT, CDR2 YNNKEL (reference sequence). Relying on iRepertoire HTBI primers and Arm-PCR of CDR3 regions, the team built TCR beta libraries. TCRdb reprocessed the multiplex PCR reads via MiXCR and lists one record per CDR3 protein. The sample lists fewer than 450,000 distinct CDR3 sequences, around 20% occurring once. Concerning this clonotype: What it binds is unknown. The junction departs from germline at one end; a sequencing error may be responsible.

Sequencing used peripheral blood mononuclear cells (PBMCs), obtained when the disease was refractory, from a patient treated with antithyroid drugs. This sequence joins TRBV3-1 and TRBJ2-7; D not resolved. This clonotype was sampled from a female donor with Graves disease. CDR3 sequence reads: CTSSQADTIRSEQYF. CDR3 in DNA: TGTACCAGCAGCCAAGCTGATACCATCCGGAGCGAGCAGTACTTC.